This record covers a single T cell receptor (beta chain). This sample is part of a study of blood T cell repertoires in COVID-19. Study summary: Samples of COVID-19 (acute and convalescent) were obtained from the United States, Italy and Spain.

The repertoire was sequenced with immunoSEQ multiplex PCR; TCRdb's copy has only in-frame clones and lacks some. Of roughly 80,000 clones listed, roughly 90% are singletons. The source is a woman older than 75 with active or convalescent COVID-19. The sequenced material came from peripheral blood.

The CDR3 DNA sequence: TGTGCCAGTATACAGGGTAGTGGCTACACCTTC. Encoded protein: CASIQGSGYTF. The chain combines TRBV19 with TRBJ1-2; weak D call: TRBD1 (6 bases). Germline V gene sequence: CDR1 LNHDA, CDR2 SQIVND (reference sequence). V was cut by 7 bases and J by 7 bases, with 10 bases left in between. This CDR3 has 11 amino acids.